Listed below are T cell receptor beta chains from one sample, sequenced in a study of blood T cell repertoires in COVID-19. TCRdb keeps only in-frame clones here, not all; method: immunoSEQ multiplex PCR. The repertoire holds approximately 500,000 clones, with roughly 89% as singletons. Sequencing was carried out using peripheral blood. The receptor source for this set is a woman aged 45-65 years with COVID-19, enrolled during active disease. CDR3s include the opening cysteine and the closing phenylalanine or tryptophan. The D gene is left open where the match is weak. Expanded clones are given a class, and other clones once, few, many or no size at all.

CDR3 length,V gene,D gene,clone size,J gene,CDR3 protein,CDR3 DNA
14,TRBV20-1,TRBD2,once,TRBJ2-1,CSASWASGGHEQFF,TGCAGTGCTAGTTGGGCTAGCGGGGGCCATGAGCAGTTCTTC
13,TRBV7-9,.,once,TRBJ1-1,CASSLEGGTEAFF,TGTGCCAGCAGCTTAGAAGGGGGTACTGAAGCTTTCTTT
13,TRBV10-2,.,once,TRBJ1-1,CASRPQGSTEAFF,TGCGCCAGCAGACCACAGGGATCCACTGAAGCTTTCTTT
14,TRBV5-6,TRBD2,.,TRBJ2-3,CASSLGLATDTQYF,TGTGCCAGCAGCTTGGGACTAGCCACAGATACGCAGTATTTT
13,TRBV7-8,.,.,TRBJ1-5,CASSSSYNQPQHF,TGTGCCAGCAGCTCCTCTTATAATCAGCCCCAGCATTTT
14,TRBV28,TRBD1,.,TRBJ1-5,CASRTTGEHQPQHF,TGTGCCAGCAGAACGACAGGGGAGCATCAGCCCCAGCATTTT
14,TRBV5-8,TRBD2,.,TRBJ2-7,CASSLGLVPYEQYF,TGTGCCAGCAGCCTCGGACTAGTCCCCTACGAGCAGTACTTC
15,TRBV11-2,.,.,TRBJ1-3,CASSLVSVSGNTIYF,TGTGCCAGCAGCTTAGTTTCTGTCTCTGGAAACACCATATATTTT
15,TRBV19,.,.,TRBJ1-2,CASRAEGEAGYGYTF,TGTGCCAGTAGGGCGGAAGGGGAAGCTGGCTATGGCTACACCTTC
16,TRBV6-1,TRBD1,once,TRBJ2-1,CASSETPGQEGYEQFF,TGTGCCAGCAGTGAGACGCCGGGACAGGAAGGATATGAGCAGTTCTTC
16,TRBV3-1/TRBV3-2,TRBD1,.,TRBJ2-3,CASSQKPLTGLVTQYF,TGTGCCAGCAGCCAAAAACCACTGACAGGGTTGGTTACGCAGTATTTT
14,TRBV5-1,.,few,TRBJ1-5,CASSLAPGNQPQHF,TGCGCCAGCAGCTTGGCCCCGGGGAATCAGCCCCAGCATTTT
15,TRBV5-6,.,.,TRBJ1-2,CASSSRRAGELGYTF,TGTGCCAGCAGCTCCCGGAGGGCAGGCGAATTAGGCTACACCTTC
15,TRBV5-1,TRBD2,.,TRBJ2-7,CASSLEPSGAYEQYF,TGCGCCAGCAGCTTGGAGCCTAGCGGGGCCTACGAGCAGTACTTC
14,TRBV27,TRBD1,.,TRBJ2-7,CASSSYRGRNEQYF,TGTGCCAGCAGTTCGTACAGGGGACGGAACGAGCAGTACTTC
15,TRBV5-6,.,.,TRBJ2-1,CASSLDRTSINEQFF,TGTGCCAGCAGCTTGGATAGGACTTCAATCAATGAGCAGTTCTTC
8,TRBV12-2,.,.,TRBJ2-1,CASRSQFF,TGTGCAAGTCGCTCTCAGTTCTTC
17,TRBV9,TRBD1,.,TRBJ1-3,CASSVETGVPPGNTIYF,TGTGCCAGCAGCGTCGAGACAGGGGTCCCCCCTGGAAACACCATATATTTT
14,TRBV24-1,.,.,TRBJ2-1,CATMDRDSLNEQFF,TGTGCCACCATGGACCGGGACTCCCTCAATGAGCAGTTCTTC
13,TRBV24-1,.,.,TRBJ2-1,CATRAGAGNEQFF,TGTGCCACCAGGGCGGGGGCGGGCAATGAGCAGTTCTTC
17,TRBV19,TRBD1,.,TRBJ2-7,CASSPRGGQDRSHEQYF,TGTGCCAGTAGTCCACGAGGGGGACAGGATCGTTCCCACGAGCAGTACTTC
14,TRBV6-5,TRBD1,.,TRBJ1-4,CASTSDRGREKLFF,TGTGCCAGCACCTCGGACAGGGGGAGAGAAAAACTGTTTTTT
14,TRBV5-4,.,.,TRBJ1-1,CASSPEGGRAEAFF,TGTGCCAGCAGCCCGGAGGGCGGAAGAGCTGAAGCTTTCTTT
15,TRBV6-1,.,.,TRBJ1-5,CASSDGLGGNQPQHF,TGTGCCAGCAGTGACGGATTAGGGGGAAATCAGCCCCAGCATTTT
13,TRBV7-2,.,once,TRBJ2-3,CASSPQSTDTQYF,TGTGCCAGCAGCCCCCAAAGCACAGATACGCAGTATTTT
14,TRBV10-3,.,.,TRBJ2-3,CAISEVGGSDTQYF,TGTGCCATCAGTGAGGTGGGGGGATCAGATACGCAGTATTTT
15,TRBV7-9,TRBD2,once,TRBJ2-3,CASSSLLAATDTQYF,TGTGCCAGCAGCTCCCTACTAGCGGCCACAGATACGCAGTATTTT
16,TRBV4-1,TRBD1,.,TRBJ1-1,CASSQDRGRLNTEAFF,TGCGCCAGCAGCCAAGACAGGGGGAGGCTGAACACTGAAGCTTTCTTT
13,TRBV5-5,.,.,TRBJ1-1,CASSSQVGTEAFF,TGTGCCAGCAGCTCGCAGGTTGGGACTGAAGCTTTCTTT
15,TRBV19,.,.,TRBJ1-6,CASSIVARGDSPLHF,TGTGCCAGTAGTATAGTGGCCAGAGGAGATTCACCCCTCCACTTT
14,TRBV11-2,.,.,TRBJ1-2,CASSLMAAGYGYTF,TGTGCCAGCAGCTTAATGGCAGCAGGCTATGGCTACACCTTC
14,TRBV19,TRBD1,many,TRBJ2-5,CASTETGGVETQYF,TGTGCCAGTACCGAGACAGGGGGGGTGGAGACCCAGTACTTC
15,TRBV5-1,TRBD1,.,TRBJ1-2,CASSLAGSGGGGYTF,TGCGCCAGCAGCTTGGCAGGGTCAGGGGGCGGTGGCTACACCTTC
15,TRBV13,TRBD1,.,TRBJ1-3,CASSLGDRAGNTIYF,TGTGCCAGCAGTTTAGGGGACAGGGCTGGAAACACCATATATTTT
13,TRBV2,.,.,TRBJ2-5,CASSGGQQETQYF,TGTGCCAGCAGTGGAGGACAGCAAGAGACCCAGTACTTC
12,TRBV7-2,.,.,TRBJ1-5,CASSFLLQPQHF,TGTGCCAGCAGCTTCCTTCTTCAGCCCCAGCATTTT
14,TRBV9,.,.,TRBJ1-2,CASSVEAGPVGYTF,TGTGCCAGCAGCGTAGAAGCAGGGCCGGTCGGCTACACCTTC
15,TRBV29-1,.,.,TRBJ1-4,CSVREMGRTNEKLFF,TGCAGCGTTCGAGAGATGGGCAGAACTAATGAAAAACTGTTTTTT
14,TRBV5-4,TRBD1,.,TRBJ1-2,CASSYDRVNYGYTF,TGTGCCAGCAGCTACGACAGGGTTAACTATGGCTACACCTTC
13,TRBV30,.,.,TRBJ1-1,CAWSGTSNTEAFF,TGTGCCTGGAGTGGGACATCGAACACTGAAGCTTTCTTT
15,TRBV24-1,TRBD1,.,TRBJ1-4,CAPKVPGTGNEKLFF,TGTGCCCCTAAAGTACCCGGGACAGGGAATGAAAAACTGTTTTTT
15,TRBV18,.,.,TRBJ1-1,CASSLRLGWESEAFF,TGTGCCAGCTCACTACGTCTTGGATGGGAGTCTGAAGCTTTCTTT
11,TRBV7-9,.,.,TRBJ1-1,CASSLALKAFF,TGTGCCAGCAGCTTAGCCCTAAAAGCTTTCTTT
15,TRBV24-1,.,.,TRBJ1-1,CATSDSTALNTEAFF,TGTGCCACCAGTGATTCAACAGCCCTGAACACTGAAGCTTTCTTT
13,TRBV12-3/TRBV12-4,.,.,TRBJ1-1,CASSLGRETEAFF,TGTGCCAGCAGTTTAGGCCGGGAGACTGAAGCTTTCTTT
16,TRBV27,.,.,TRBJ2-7,CASTPDAGTLSYEQYF,TGTGCCAGCACTCCCGATGCAGGTACCCTCTCCTACGAGCAGTACTTC
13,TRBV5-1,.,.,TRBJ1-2,CASSLEAVYGYTF,TGCGCCAGCAGCTTGGAGGCGGTCTATGGCTACACCTTC
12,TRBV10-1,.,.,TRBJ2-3,CALWQGSDTQYF,TGCGCCCTGTGGCAGGGTTCAGATACGCAGTATTTT